This entry is about one T cell receptor beta chain. Use of 60 Vbeta and 13 Jbeta primers characterized the PCR. TCRdb's copy holds only in-frame clones and misses some; the assay was immunoSEQ multiplex PCR. The sample carries fewer than 200,000 clones, approximately 80% recorded once. This sample was taken from a study of cytomegalovirus exposure and HLA in healthy donors. The CDR3 sequence is 16 residues long. Germline-derived CDR1 and CDR2 are LNHDA and SQIVND (reference sequence). Trimming removed 3 bases from V and 0 bases from J, with 14 bases in between. This receptor was obtained from a boy aged 5 to 17 in good health and CMV-seronegative. The gene calls are TRBV19 and TRBJ1-2, with D perhaps matching TRBD1 (5 bases). Sequencing input: PBMCs. The chain's CDR3 is CASSISLAGTNYGYTF. CDR3 DNA sequence: TGTGCCAGTAGTATTTCACTCGCAGGGACTAACTATGGCTACACCTTC.